A selection of T cell receptor beta chains follows, all from one sample in a study of Graves' ophthalmopathy and Graves' hyperthyroidism. TCRdb re-called the multiplex PCR reads through MiXCR, storing one row per CDR3 protein. The sample lists 150,000 to 200,000 distinct CDR3 sequences, 35% to 45% occurring once. The sample taken for sequencing was peripheral blood. These receptors all stem from a man aged 25-45 years with Graves' ophthalmopathy. The CDR3 runs from the conserved cysteine through the conserved F or W. The D gene is left open where the match is weak. Rows may omit the clone size; those that give it use once, few, many or a size class.

J,size,V,D,length,DNA,CDR3
TRBJ1-5,many,TRBV6-5,NA,14,TGTGCCAGCCGGGGCAGGGCTTGCAATCAGCCCCAGCATTTT,CASRGRACNQPQHF
TRBJ1-1,many,TRBV30,NA,15,TGTGCCTGGACCGGTGGTAAGGGAGCGAGCACTGAAGCTTTCTTT,CAWTGGKGASTEAFF
TRBJ1-1,many,TRBV6-5,NA,11,TGTGCCAGCACCAAGGGAGGGTGGGCTTTCTTT,CASTKGGWAFF
TRBJ1-1,NA,TRBV6-2/TRBV6-3,NA,17,TGTGCCAGCAGAGGAAGGTTCAGGGGCCGGTCGAACACTGAAGCTTTCTTT,CASRGRFRGRSNTEAFF
TRBJ1-1,many,TRBV12-3/TRBV12-4,TRBD1,15,TGTGCCAGCAGCCTACTGGAGTTCAGGGGGACTGAAGCTTTCTTT,CASSLLEFRGTEAFF
TRBJ2-7,many,TRBV2,NA,14,TGTGCCAGCAGTGGGGCAAGTAACCGCTACGAGCAGTACTTC,CASSGASNRYEQYF
TRBJ2-4,many,TRBV6-5,TRBD1,16,TGTGCCAGCAGTTCCCCGGGACAGGGTTCCAAAAACATTCAGTACTTC,CASSSPGQGSKNIQYF
TRBJ2-7,NA,TRBV6-1,NA,14,TGTGCCAGCAGTAGCTCCGGGACACAGTACGAGCAGTACTTC,CASSSSGTQYEQYF
TRBJ1-2,NA,TRBV6-1,NA,13,TGTGCCAGCAGTCGTACAGGGTGGGATGGCTACACCTTC,CASSRTGWDGYTF
TRBJ1-1,NA,TRBV6-5,NA,15,TGTGCCAGCAGTTCCCGCCGACAGTTTGGGCCTGAAGCTTTCTTT,CASSSRRQFGPEAFF
TRBJ2-7,NA,TRBV27,NA,15,TGTGCCAGCAGGCAACAGGGTTCCTTCGACTACGAGCAGTACTTC,CASRQQGSFDYEQYF
TRBJ1-1,NA,TRBV6-1,NA,12,TGTGCCAGCAAGAGGAGAAACGCTGAAGCTTTCTTT,CASKRRNAEAFF
TRBJ2-5,NA,TRBV28,NA,12,TGTGCCAGCAGCTCTCTAGGGGCGACCCAGTACTTC,CASSSLGATQYF
TRBJ2-7,NA,TRBV11-2,NA,15,TGTGCCAGCAGCTCTCCGGGACGAACCTTATACGAGCAGTACTTC,CASSSPGRTLYEQYF
TRBJ2-7,NA,TRBV7-2,NA,16,TGTGCCAGCAGCTTAGCGCGGAGCCTCCTCGGGAACGAGCAGTACTTC,CASSLARSLLGNEQYF